This is a list of T cell receptor beta chains from one sample in a study of shared clonotypes between healthy human individuals. Clones were read by immunoSEQ multiplex PCR, and TCRdb kept only the in-frame ones, dropping some. The sample carries around 480,000 clones, about three quarters recorded once. Sequencing was done on a sample of PBMCs. The receptors were gathered from a woman in her thirties or forties in good health. Some clones in this sample may be carry-over from other donors' samples. Each CDR3 is given with its conserved first and last residue. Fields, in order: V gene, J gene, CDR3 protein.

v_gene: TRBV27
j_gene: TRBJ2-1
CDR3aa: CASSGTHYNEQFF

v_gene: TRBV19
j_gene: TRBJ2-2
CDR3aa: CASRPTGTGVGELFF

v_gene: TRBV5-1
j_gene: TRBJ1-1
CDR3aa: CASSLGWDTEAFF

v_gene: TRBV5-4
j_gene: TRBJ2-6
CDR3aa: CASSLGQSGANVLTF

v_gene: TRBV18
j_gene: TRBJ2-1
CDR3aa: CASSPPGLAGADEQFF

v_gene: TRBV5-4
j_gene: TRBJ2-3
CDR3aa: CASSRTGTIRTDTQYF

v_gene: TRBV9
j_gene: TRBJ2-2
CDR3aa: CASSVGGGDTGELFF

v_gene: TRBV28
j_gene: TRBJ1-1
CDR3aa: CASSLPGTVQEAFF

v_gene: TRBV18
j_gene: TRBJ1-1
CDR3aa: CASSPLTGVTEAFF

v_gene: TRBV6-5
j_gene: TRBJ2-1
CDR3aa: CASSRTIYNEQFF

v_gene: TRBV6-1
j_gene: TRBJ1-5
CDR3aa: CASSGGGVSNQPQHF

v_gene: TRBV9
j_gene: TRBJ2-3
CDR3aa: CASSVGGNSDTQYF

v_gene: TRBV5-1
j_gene: TRBJ2-7
CDR3aa: CASSRQPGLAGGPGSYEQYF

v_gene: TRBV4-3
j_gene: TRBJ1-1
CDR3aa: CASSQHRGQGIPEAFF

v_gene: TRBV18
j_gene: TRBJ2-7
CDR3aa: CASSSSATSYEQYF

v_gene: TRBV5-1
j_gene: TRBJ2-7
CDR3aa: CASSLGLSAYEQYF

v_gene: TRBV28
j_gene: TRBJ2-2
CDR3aa: CASKGAGEDTGELFF

v_gene: TRBV5-1
j_gene: TRBJ2-3
CDR3aa: CASSLRDYLTDTQYF

v_gene: TRBV27
j_gene: TRBJ2-3
CDR3aa: CASSRGGGTDTQYF

v_gene: TRBV7-9
j_gene: TRBJ1-1
CDR3aa: CASSQGGPHTEAFF

v_gene: TRBV2
j_gene: TRBJ2-7
CDR3aa: CASSDSGTGPYEQYF

v_gene: TRBV28
j_gene: TRBJ2-2
CDR3aa: CASTVAGGELFF

v_gene: TRBV7-9
j_gene: TRBJ2-1
CDR3aa: CASSPGLAGVGEQFF

v_gene: TRBV6-5
j_gene: TRBJ2-7
CDR3aa: CASRTFGEQYF

v_gene: TRBV7-9
j_gene: TRBJ1-1
CDR3aa: CASSLDSNTEAFF

v_gene: TRBV4-2
j_gene: TRBJ2-7
CDR3aa: CASSQVRGGQGSYEQYF

v_gene: TRBV28
j_gene: TRBJ2-7
CDR3aa: CASSFPLGTVYEQYF

v_gene: TRBV19
j_gene: TRBJ2-2
CDR3aa: CASSTPWLANTGELFF

v_gene: TRBV6-4
j_gene: TRBJ1-5
CDR3aa: CASPGGGDQPQHF

v_gene: TRBV27
j_gene: TRBJ2-5
CDR3aa: CASSFLSGGTVETQYF

v_gene: TRBV4-2
j_gene: TRBJ2-3
CDR3aa: CASSQDTRLADSSTDTQYF

v_gene: TRBV4-1
j_gene: TRBJ1-4
CDR3aa: CASSWAGDEKLFF

v_gene: TRBV7-9
j_gene: TRBJ1-4
CDR3aa: CASSPTGLTNEKLFF

v_gene: TRBV7-9
j_gene: TRBJ2-5
CDR3aa: CASSLIRGQTQYF

v_gene: TRBV6-1
j_gene: TRBJ2-2
CDR3aa: CASSPGPNTGELFF

v_gene: TRBV29-1
j_gene: TRBJ1-2
CDR3aa: CSVERQDYGYTF

v_gene: TRBV5-4
j_gene: TRBJ2-5
CDR3aa: CASSTGLPGETQYF

v_gene: TRBV11-2
j_gene: TRBJ2-7
CDR3aa: CASSLFPGTPYEQYF

v_gene: TRBV9
j_gene: TRBJ2-3
CDR3aa: CASSVRQGRTDTQYF

v_gene: TRBV27
j_gene: TRBJ2-2
CDR3aa: CASSLFSLNTGELFF

v_gene: TRBV11-2
j_gene: TRBJ2-7
CDR3aa: CASSLSAGGTYEQYF

v_gene: TRBV4-1
j_gene: TRBJ1-1
CDR3aa: CASSQENRAEEAFF

v_gene: TRBV27
j_gene: TRBJ1-3
CDR3aa: CASSFPGPKGGNTIYF

v_gene: TRBV27
j_gene: TRBJ2-3
CDR3aa: CASGEAGAFTDTQYF